This TCR beta chain was captured in a study of STAT5B mutations in CD4+ large granular lymphocyte leukemia. Whole-study results and caveats: 8/27 top patient clones versus 2/35 control clones were TRBV06-family.

This clone has a handful of counts. Its specificity is unknown. The survey-level immunoSEQ assay was used. Profiling relied on immunoSEQ multiplex PCR, and the TCRdb table lists in-frame clones only, not all of them. This sample has about 32,000 clones, with 71% found just once. The CDR3 is 15 residues long. Trimming cost V 7 bases and J 3 bases; bases outside gene matches: 8. Germline V gene data show CDR1 as LNHDA and CDR2 as SQIVND (reference sequence). The rearrangement links TRBV19 to TRBJ1-1, with 10 bases matching TRBD1. This sequence originates from a human donor in good health. Sequencing input: CD4+ T cells from blood buffy coats. CDR3 region: CASTGTGDRYTEAFF. CDR3 nucleotides: TGTGCCAGTACCGGGACAGGGGATCGGTACACTGAAGCTTTCTTT. Combining the CDR3 with reference TRBV19 and TRBJ1-1 gives the whole variable domain DGGITQSPKYLFRKEGQNVTLSCEQNLNHDAMYWYRQDPGQGLRLIYYSQIVNDFQKGDIAEGYSVSREKKESFPLTVTSAQKNPTAFYLCASTGTGDRYTEAFFGQGTRLTVV.